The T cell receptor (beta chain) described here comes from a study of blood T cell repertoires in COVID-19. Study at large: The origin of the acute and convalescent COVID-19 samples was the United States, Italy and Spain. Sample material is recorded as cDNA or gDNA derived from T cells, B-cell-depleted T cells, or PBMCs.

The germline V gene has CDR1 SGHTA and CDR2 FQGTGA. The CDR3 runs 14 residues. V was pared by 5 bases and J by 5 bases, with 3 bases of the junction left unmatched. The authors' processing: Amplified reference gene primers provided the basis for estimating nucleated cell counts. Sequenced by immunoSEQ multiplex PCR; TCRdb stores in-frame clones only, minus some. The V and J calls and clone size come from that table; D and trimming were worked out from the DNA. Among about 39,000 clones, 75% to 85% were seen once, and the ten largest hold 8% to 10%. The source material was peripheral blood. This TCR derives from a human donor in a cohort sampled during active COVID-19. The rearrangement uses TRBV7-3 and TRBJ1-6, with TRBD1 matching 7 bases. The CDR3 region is CASSQGQNNSPLHF. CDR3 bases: TGTGCCAGCAGCCAGGGACAGAATAATTCACCCCTCCACTTT.